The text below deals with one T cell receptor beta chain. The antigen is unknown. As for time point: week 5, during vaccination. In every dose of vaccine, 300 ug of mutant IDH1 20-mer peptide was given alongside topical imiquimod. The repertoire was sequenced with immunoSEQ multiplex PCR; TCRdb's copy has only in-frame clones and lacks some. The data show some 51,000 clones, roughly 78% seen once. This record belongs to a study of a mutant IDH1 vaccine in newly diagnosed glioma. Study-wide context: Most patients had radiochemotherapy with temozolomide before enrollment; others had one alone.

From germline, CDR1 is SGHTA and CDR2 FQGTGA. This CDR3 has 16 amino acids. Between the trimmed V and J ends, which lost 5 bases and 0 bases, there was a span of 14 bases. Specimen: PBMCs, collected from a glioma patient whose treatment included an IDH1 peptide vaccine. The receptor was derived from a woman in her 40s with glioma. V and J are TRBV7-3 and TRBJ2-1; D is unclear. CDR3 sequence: CASSLTDGSSYNEQFF. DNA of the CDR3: TGTGCCAGCAGCCTTACCGACGGCAGCTCCTACAATGAGCAGTTCTTC. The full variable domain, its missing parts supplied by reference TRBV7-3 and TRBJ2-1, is GAGVSQTPSNKVTEKGKYVELRCDPISGHTALYWYRQSLGQGPEFLIYFQGTGAADDSGLPNDRFFAVRPEGSVSTLKIQRTERGDSAVYLCASSLTDGSSYNEQFFGPGTRLTVL.